Listed below are T cell receptor beta chains from one sample, sequenced in a study of beta chain features in type 1 diabetes. Assay: immunoSEQ multiplex PCR; the TCRdb copy retains only in-frame clones and omits some. The table includes around 180,000 clones, less than 15% detected once. The sample taken for sequencing was central memory CD4+ T cells from blood. The receptors come from a woman under 30 in good health. CDR3s include the opening cysteine and the closing phenylalanine or tryptophan. A D gene is named only where the DNA matches it firmly. Clone size is given for some rows only: seen once, a few or many times, or a class if the clone is expanded.

d_call	v_call	clone_size	j_call	cdr3_aa
TRBD1	TRBV7-6	few	-	CASSPKRQGSLDEQYF
TRBD2	TRBV19	-	TRBJ2-1	CASSMRSGRKFF
-	TRBV5-4	few	TRBJ2-3	CASSPGGWTDTQYF
-	TRBV21-1	-	TRBJ2-5	CASSSGGRPAQETQYF
TRBD2	TRBV30	many	TRBJ2-6	CAWSVGGSNVLTF
TRBD2	TRBV5-1	-	TRBJ2-1	CASSLSGTVYNEQFF
-	TRBV5-6	-	TRBJ1-5	CASSFSGNQPQHF
-	TRBV5-6	-	TRBJ2-3	CASSLRGSTDTQYF
-	TRBV29-1	-	TRBJ2-1	CSVVEGSGIVNEQFF
-	TRBV11-2	few	TRBJ1-2	CASSATPPGYTF
-	TRBV5-1	-	-	CASSLGGTDYEQYF
-	TRBV4-1	-	TRBJ2-7	CASSQMRIGEQYF
TRBD1	TRBV30	-	TRBJ2-4	CAWRITGGAKNIQYF
TRBD2	TRBV29-1	few	TRBJ2-3	CSVQSMTSGRVMADTQYF
-	TRBV4-3	few	TRBJ2-3	CASSHSPRASGTDTQYF
TRBD1	TRBV7-8	-	TRBJ1-5	CASSPKRTGQPQHF
-	TRBV5-1	few	TRBJ2-2	CASKDPGATGELFF
-	TRBV5-1	-	TRBJ1-1	CASSLGRAGGTEAFF
TRBD1	TRBV28	few	TRBJ1-2	CASWTTGYGYTF
-	TRBV5-8	-	TRBJ2-1	CASSSIAAYEQFF
TRBD1	TRBV30	-	TRBJ2-2	CAWSVQGAHTGELFF
TRBD1	TRBV30	-	TRBJ2-2	CAWSVTGGLGGELFF
-	TRBV5-1	-	TRBJ2-3	CASSLYSRGVSDTQYF
-	TRBV11-2	few	TRBJ2-7	CASSLDRGEQYF
TRBD2	TRBV25-1	few	TRBJ2-1	CASSSRTSGSGHGEQFF
TRBD2	TRBV29-1	few	TRBJ2-3	CSVSGLAGNTDTQYF
TRBD1	TRBV11-2	few	TRBJ1-1	CASRGQANTEAFF
-	TRBV29-1	few	TRBJ1-1	CSARSDSYKNTEAFF
-	TRBV27	-	TRBJ2-7	CASSVGQGGSSGRAEQYF
-	TRBV7-9	-	TRBJ2-5	CASSARRAGETQYF
TRBD2	TRBV11-2	-	TRBJ2-1	CASSFAHRLAGNEQFF
-	TRBV11-1	-	TRBJ2-1	CASSLDSEQFF
TRBD2	TRBV18	few	TRBJ2-1	CASSPPVAGKGNEQFF
TRBD2	TRBV5-1	-	TRBJ2-7	CASSAGLAGFTYEQYF
-	TRBV6-1	-	TRBJ1-4	CASSGQPNEKLFF
TRBD2	TRBV25-1	-	TRBJ2-1	CASSDPSGLANRNEQFF
-	TRBV7-9	few	TRBJ1-1	CASSPRGRSEAFF
TRBD1	TRBV4-2	-	TRBJ1-4	CASSQDRGHNEKLFF
TRBD2	TRBV15	-	TRBJ2-2	CATSKAGGPIGELFF
-	TRBV6-5	few	TRBJ2-7	CASSGQIVYEQYF
-	TRBV7-6	-	TRBJ2-2	CASSSSGGELFF
-	TRBV13	few	TRBJ1-1	CASSRTEAFF
-	TRBV14	few	TRBJ1-1	CASSQKGGAFF
TRBD1	TRBV7-2	few	TRBJ2-5	CASSFRGIETQYF
TRBD1	TRBV4-1	few	TRBJ1-1	CASSPQGQGGSTEAFF
-	TRBV6-6	-	TRBJ1-5	CASRPGGGGNQPQHF
-	TRBV4-1	few	TRBJ2-3	CASSQEAARTDTQYF
-	TRBV7-9	-	TRBJ2-5	CASSLERLGTQYF
-	TRBV30	few	TRBJ1-1	CAWHRAIHTEAFF
TRBD1	TRBV11-1	-	TRBJ2-4	CASSFVQGAKNIQYF
TRBD1	TRBV5-1	-	TRBJ1-1	CASSEGQGSEAFF
TRBD1	TRBV11-3	few	TRBJ2-1	CASSLEGQGRIGNEQFF
TRBD1	TRBV5-1	-	TRBJ2-5	CASSRTGPRGETQYF
TRBD1	TRBV28	few	TRBJ2-6	CASITSGTGISGANVLTF
TRBD2	TRBV5-4	-	TRBJ2-7	CASSLGTSGRYDRGYEQYF